Listed here are 2 T cell receptor beta chains from one sample, sequenced in a study of cytomegalovirus exposure and HLA in healthy donors. It was with 60 Vbeta and 13 Jbeta primers that the PCR ran. Produced via immunoSEQ multiplex PCR; TCRdb's table is partial and in-frame only. The table lists 80,000 to 100,000 clones, roughly two thirds of them singletons. Material: PBMCs. Source of these receptors: a man aged 45 to 65 in good health and CMV-seronegative.

This clone has only a few counts. The chain uses TRBV5-8 and TRBJ1-2; D may be TRBD1 (6 bases). V dropped 1 base and J dropped 2 bases, with 12 bases sitting between them. This CDR3 has 15 amino acids. CDR1 and CDR2 (germline): SGHTS, YDEGEE. CDR3 nucleotides: TGTGCCAGCAGCTTGCCAGGGGTGATAAACTATGGCTACACCTTC. It codes for CASSLPGVINYGYTF.

About this clone: Other DNA variants within this sample encode the same CDR3. The rearrangement links TRBV28 to TRBJ1-5, with 11 bases that match TRBD1. Germline CDR1 MDHEN, CDR2 SYDVKM. The length of the CDR3 is 16 residues. V lost 6 bases and J lost 4; bases outside the gene matches: 8. The CDR3 DNA is TGTGCCAGCAGACTTGGGACAGGGGGTCTTAATCAGCCCCAGCATTTT. Encoded protein: CASRLGTGGLNQPQHF.